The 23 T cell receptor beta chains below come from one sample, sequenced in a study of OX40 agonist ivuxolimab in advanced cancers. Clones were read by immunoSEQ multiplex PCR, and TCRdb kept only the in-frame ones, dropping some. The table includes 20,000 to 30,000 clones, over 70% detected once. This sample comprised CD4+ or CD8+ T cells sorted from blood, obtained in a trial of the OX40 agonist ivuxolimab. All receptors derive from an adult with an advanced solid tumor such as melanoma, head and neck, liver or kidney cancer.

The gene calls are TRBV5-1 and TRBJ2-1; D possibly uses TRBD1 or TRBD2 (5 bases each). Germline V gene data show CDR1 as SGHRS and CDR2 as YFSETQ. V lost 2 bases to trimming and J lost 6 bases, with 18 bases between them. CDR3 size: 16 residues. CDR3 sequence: CASSFWGSRDGNEQFF. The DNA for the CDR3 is TGCGCCAGCAGCTTCTGGGGGAGCAGGGACGGCAATGAGCAGTTCTTC.

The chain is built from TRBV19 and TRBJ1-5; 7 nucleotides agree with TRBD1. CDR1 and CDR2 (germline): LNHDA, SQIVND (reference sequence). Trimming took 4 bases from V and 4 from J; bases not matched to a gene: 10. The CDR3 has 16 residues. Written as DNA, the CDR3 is TGTGCCAGTAGTACTCCGCCGGGACAGAGAAATCAGCCCCAGCATTTT. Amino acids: CASSTPPGQRNQPQHF. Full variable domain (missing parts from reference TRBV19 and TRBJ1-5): DGGITQSPKYLFRKEGQNVTLSCEQNLNHDAMYWYRQDPGQGLRLIYYSQIVNDFQKGDIAEGYSVSREKKESFPLTVTSAQKNPTAFYLCASSTPPGQRNQPQHFGDGTRLSIL.

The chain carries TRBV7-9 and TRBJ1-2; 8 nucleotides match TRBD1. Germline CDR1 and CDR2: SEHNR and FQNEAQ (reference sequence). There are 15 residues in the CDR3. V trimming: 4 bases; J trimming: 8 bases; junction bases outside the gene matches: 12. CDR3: CASSYGGQGGEGYTF. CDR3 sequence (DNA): TGTGCCAGCAGCTACGGCGGACAGGGCGGTGAGGGCTACACCTTC.

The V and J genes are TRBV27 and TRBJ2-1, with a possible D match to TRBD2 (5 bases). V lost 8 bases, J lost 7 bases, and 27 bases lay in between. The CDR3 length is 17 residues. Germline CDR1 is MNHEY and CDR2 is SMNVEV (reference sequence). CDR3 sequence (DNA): TGTGCCAGCGCCCTCGCCCCTAGGCTAGCTTCCCGAAATGAGCAGTTCTTC. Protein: CASALAPRLASRNEQFF.

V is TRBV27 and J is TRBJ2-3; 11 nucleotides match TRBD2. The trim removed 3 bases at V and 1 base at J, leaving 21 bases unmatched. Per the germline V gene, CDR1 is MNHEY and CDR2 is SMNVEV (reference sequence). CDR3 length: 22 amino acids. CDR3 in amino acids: CASSLQLLTSGGFYERTDTQYF. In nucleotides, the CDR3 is TGTGCCAGCAGTTTGCAACTCCTAACTAGCGGGGGCTTCTACGAACGCACAGATACGCAGTATTTT.

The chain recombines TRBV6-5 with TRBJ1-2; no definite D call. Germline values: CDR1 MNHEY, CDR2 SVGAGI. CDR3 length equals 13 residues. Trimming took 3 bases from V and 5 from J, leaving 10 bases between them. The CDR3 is CASSYWAEYGYTF. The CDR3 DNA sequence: TGTGCCAGCAGTTATTGGGCGGAGTATGGCTACACCTTC.

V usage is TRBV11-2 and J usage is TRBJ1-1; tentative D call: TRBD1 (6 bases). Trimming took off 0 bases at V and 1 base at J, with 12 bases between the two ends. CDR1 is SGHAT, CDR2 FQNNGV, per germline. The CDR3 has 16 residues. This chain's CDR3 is CASSLDRGTKNTEAFF. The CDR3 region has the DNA TGTGCCAGCAGCTTAGATCGGGGGACAAAGAACACTGAAGCTTTCTTT.

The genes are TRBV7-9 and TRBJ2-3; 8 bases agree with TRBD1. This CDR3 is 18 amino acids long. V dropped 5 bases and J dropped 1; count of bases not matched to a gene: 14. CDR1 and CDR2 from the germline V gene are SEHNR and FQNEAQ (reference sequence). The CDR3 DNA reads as TGTGCCAGCAGCGGAAGGGCAGGGTCAGGGGGCGGCACAGATACGCAGTATTTT. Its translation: CASSGRAGSGGGTDTQYF.

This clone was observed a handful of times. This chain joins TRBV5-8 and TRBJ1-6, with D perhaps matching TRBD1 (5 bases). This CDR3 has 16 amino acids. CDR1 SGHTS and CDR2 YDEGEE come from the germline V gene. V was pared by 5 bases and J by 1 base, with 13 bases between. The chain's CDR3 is CASRPRQSSYNSPLHF. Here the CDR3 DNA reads TGTGCCAGCAGACCCCGACAGTCTTCCTATAATTCACCCCTCCACTTT.

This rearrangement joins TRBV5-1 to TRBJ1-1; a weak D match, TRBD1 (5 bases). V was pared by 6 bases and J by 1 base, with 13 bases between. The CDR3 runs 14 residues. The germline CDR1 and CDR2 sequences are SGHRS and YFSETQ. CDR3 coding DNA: TGCGCCAGCAAGGCCCCCGGGGGGAACACTGAAGCTTTCTTT. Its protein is CASKAPGGNTEAFF.

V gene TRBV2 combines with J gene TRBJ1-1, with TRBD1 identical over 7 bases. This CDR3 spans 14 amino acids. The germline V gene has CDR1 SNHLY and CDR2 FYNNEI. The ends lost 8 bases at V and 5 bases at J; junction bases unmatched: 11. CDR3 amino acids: CASGTDPPGTEAFF. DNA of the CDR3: TGTGCCAGCGGGACAGATCCTCCGGGGACTGAAGCTTTCTTT.

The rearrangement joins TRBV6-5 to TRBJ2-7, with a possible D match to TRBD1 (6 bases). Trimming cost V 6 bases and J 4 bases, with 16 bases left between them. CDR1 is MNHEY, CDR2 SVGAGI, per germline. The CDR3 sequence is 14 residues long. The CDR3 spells CASSYQGKGYEQYF. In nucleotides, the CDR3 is TGTGCCAGCAGCTACCAGGGGAAAGGTTACGAGCAGTACTTC.

CDR3 in amino acids: CASIPLGGYYEQYF. For the CDR3, the DNA is TGTGCCAGCATTCCACTAGGTGGCTACTACGAGCAGTACTTC. This chain connects TRBV7-8 to TRBJ2-7, with a weak D call TRBD2 (5 bases). This CDR3 region has 14 residues. V lost 7 bases, J lost 3 bases, and 16 bases lay in between. Per germline, CDR1 SGHVS and CDR2 FQNEAQ.

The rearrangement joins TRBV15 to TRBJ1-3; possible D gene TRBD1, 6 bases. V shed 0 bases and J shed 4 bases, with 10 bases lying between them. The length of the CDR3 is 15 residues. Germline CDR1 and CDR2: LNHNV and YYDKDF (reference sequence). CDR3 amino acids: CATSRDRGLGNTIYF. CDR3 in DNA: TGTGCCACCAGCAGAGATCGGGGGCTCGGAAACACCATATATTTT.

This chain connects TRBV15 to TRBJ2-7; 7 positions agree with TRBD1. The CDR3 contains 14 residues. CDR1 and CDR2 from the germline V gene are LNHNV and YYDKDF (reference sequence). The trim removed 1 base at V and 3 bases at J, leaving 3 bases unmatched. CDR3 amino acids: CATSRGWDSYEQYF. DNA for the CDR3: TGTGCCACCAGCAGAGGATGGGACAGCTACGAGCAGTACTTC.

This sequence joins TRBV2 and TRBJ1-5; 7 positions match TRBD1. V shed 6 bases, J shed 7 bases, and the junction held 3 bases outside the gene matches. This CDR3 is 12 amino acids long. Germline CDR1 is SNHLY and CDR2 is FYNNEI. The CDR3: CASRSGGQPQHF. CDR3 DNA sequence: TGTGCCAGCAGGTCAGGGGGACAGCCCCAGCATTTT.

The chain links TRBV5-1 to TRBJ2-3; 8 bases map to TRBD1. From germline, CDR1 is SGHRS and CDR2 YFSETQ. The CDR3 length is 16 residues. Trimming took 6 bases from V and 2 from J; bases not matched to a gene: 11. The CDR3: CASNTATGAHTDTQYF. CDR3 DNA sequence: TGCGCCAGCAACACCGCGACAGGGGCCCACACAGATACGCAGTATTTT. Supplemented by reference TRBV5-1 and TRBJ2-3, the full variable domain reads KAGVTQTPRYLIKTRGQQVTLSCSPISGHRSVSWYQQTPGQGLQFLFEYFSETQRNKGNFPGRFSGRQFSNSRSEMNVSTLELGDSALYLCASNTATGAHTDTQYFGPGTRLTVL.

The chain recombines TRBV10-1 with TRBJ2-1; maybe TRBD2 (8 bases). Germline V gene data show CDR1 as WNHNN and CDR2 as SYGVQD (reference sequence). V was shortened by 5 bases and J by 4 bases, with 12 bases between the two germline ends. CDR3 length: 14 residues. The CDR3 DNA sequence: TGCGCCAGCAGTAGCGGGGGACAGTACAATGAGCAGTTCTTC. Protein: CASSSGGQYNEQFF.

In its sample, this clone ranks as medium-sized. The CDR3: CASMEGSYNSPLHF. The CDR3 bases are TGCGCCAGCATGGAGGGCTCCTATAATTCACCCCTCCACTTT. The chain links TRBV4-1 to TRBJ1-6; D is uncertain. The CDR3 length is 14 residues. Trimming took 7 bases from V and 0 from J, leaving 7 bases between them. Per the germline V gene, CDR1 is MGHRA and CDR2 is YSYEKL.

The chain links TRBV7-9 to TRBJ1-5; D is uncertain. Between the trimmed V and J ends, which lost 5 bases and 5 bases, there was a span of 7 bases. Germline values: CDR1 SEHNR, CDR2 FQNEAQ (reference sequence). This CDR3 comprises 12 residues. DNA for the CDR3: TGTGCCAGCAGCCTAGGAGATCAGCCCCAGCATTTT. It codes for CASSLGDQPQHF.

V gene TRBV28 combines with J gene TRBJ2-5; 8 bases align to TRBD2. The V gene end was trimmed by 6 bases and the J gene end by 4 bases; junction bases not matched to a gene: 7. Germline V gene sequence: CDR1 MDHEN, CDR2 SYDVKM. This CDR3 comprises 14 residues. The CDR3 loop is CASSPTSAAETQYF. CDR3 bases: TGTGCCAGCAGCCCGACTAGCGCAGCAGAGACCCAGTACTTC.

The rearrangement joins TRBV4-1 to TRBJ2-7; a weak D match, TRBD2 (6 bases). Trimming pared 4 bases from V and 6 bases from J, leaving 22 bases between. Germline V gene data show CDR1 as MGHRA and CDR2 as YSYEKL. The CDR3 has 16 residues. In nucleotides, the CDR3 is TGCGCCAGCAGCCTCAACTTGGACTATAAGCGTCGCGAGCAGTACTTC. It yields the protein CASSLNLDYKRREQYF.

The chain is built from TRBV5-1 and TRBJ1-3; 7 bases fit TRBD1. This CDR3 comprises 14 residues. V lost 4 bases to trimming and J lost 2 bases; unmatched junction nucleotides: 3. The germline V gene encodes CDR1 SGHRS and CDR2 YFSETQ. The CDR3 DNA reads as TGCGCCAGCAGCCAGGGGGATACTGGAAACACCATATATTTT. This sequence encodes CASSQGDTGNTIYF. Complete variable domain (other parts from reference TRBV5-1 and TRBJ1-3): KAGVTQTPRYLIKTRGQQVTLSCSPISGHRSVSWYQQTPGQGLQFLFEYFSETQRNKGNFPGRFSGRQFSNSRSEMNVSTLELGDSALYLCASSQGDTGNTIYFGEGSWLTVV.